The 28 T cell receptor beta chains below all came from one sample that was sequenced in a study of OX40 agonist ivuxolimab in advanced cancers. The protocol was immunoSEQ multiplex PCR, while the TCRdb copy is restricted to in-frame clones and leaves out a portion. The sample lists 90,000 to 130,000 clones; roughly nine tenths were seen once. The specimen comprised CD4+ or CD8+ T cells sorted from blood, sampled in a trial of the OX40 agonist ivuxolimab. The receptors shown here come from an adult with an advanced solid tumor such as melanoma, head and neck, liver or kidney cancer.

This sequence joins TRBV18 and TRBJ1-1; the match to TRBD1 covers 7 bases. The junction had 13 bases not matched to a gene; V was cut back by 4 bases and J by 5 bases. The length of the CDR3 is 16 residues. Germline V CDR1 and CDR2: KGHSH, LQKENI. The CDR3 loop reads CASSLIHDRDGTEAFF. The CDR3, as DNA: TGTGCCAGCTCACTTATACATGACAGGGATGGAACTGAAGCTTTCTTT. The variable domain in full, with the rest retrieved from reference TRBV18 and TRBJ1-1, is NAGVMQNPRHLVRRRGQEARLRCSPMKGHSHVYWYRQLPEEGLKFMVYLQKENIIDESGMPKERFSAEFPKEGPSILRIQQVVRGDSAAYFCASSLIHDRDGTEAFFGQGTRLTVV.

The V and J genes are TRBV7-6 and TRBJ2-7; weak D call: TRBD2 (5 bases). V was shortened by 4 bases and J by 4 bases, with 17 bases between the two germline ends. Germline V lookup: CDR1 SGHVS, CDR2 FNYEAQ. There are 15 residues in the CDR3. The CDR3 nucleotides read TGTGCCAGCAGCTCTAGCCGATCGAGATTTTACGAGCAGTACTTC. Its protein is CASSSSRSRFYEQYF.

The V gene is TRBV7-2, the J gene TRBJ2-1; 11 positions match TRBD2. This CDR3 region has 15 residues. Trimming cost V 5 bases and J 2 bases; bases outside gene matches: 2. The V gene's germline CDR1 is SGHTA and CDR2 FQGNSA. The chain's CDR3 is CASSNSGGAYNEQFF. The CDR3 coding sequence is TGTGCCAGCAGCAATAGCGGGGGGGCCTACAATGAGCAGTTCTTC.

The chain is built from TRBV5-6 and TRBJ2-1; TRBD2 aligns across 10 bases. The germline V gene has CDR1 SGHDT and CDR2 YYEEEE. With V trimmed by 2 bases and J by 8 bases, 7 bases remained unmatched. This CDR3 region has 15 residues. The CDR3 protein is CASSLRAGGFDEQFF. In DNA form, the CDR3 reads TGTGCCAGCAGCTTAAGAGCGGGGGGGTTTGATGAGCAGTTCTTC.

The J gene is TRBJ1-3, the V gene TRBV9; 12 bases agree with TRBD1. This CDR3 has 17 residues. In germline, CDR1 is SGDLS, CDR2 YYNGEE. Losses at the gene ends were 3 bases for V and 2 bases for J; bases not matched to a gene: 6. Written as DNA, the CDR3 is TGTGCCAGCAGCGCCAAGGGACAGGGGGCGACTGGAAACACCATATATTTT. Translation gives CASSAKGQGATGNTIYF.

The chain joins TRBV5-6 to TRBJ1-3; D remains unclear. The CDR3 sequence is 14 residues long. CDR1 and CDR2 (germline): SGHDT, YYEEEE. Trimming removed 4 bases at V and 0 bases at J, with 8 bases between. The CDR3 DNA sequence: TGTGCCAGCAGCATCGACAACTCTGGAAACACCATATATTTT. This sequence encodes CASSIDNSGNTIYF.

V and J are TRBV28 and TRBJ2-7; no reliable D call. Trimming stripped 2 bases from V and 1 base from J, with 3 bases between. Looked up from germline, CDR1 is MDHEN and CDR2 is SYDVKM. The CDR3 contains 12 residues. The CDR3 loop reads CASSLRSYEQYF. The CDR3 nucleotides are TGTGCCAGCAGTTTAAGATCCTACGAGCAGTACTTC.

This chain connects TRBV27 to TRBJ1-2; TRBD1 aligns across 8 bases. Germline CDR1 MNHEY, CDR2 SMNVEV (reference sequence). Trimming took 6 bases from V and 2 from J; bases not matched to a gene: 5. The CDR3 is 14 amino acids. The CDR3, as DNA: TGTGCCAGCAGCCAAAGGACAGGGAACTATGGCTACACCTTC. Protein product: CASSQRTGNYGYTF.

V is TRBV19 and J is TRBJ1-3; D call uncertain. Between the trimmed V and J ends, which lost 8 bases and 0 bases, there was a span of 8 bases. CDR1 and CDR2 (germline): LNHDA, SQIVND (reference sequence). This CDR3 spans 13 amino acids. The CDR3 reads CASARSSGNTIYF. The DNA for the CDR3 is TGTGCCAGTGCCCGGAGCTCTGGAAACACCATATATTTT.

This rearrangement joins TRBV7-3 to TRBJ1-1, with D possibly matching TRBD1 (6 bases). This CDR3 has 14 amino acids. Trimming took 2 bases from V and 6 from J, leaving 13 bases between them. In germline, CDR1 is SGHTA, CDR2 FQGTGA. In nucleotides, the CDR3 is TGTGCCAGCAGCTTAGGGAGGCGACAGGCTGAAGCTTTCTTT. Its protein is CASSLGRRQAEAFF.

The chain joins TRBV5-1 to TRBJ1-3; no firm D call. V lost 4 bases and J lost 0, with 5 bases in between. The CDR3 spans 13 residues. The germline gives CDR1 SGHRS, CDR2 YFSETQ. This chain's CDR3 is CASSLGSGNTIYF. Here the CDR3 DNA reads TGCGCCAGCAGCCTGGGCTCTGGAAACACCATATATTTT.

CDR3 loop: CASSRGQLNTEAFF. The CDR3 region has the DNA TGTGCCAGCAGCCGTGGACAGCTGAACACTGAAGCTTTCTTT. The chain carries TRBV7-2 and TRBJ1-1, with D perhaps TRBD1 (6 bases). CDR1 is SGHTA and CDR2 is FQGNSA in the germline V gene. The CDR3 consists of 14 residues. V dropped 5 bases and J dropped 0 bases, with 10 bases sitting between them.

In DNA, the CDR3 is TGTGCCTGGAGTGACGGGCAGACTAATCAGCCCCAGCATTTT. Amino acids: CAWSDGQTNQPQHF. The chain joins TRBV30 to TRBJ1-5, with no clear D. CDR1 and CDR2 from the germline V gene are GTSNPN and SVGIG (reference sequence). This CDR3 is 14 amino acids long. V shed 1 base and J shed 4 bases, with 11 bases lying between them.

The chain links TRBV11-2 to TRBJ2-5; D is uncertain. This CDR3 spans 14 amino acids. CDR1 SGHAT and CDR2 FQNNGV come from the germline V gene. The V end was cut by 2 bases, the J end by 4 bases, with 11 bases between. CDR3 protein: CASSLSSDIETQYF. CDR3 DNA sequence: TGTGCCAGCAGCTTATCCTCAGACATAGAGACCCAGTACTTC.

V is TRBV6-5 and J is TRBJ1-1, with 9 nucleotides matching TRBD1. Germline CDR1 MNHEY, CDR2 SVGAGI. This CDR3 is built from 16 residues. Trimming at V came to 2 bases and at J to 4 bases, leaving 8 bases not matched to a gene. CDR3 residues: CASSYAETGGRTEAFF. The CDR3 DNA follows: TGTGCCAGCAGTTACGCCGAGACAGGGGGTCGCACTGAAGCTTTCTTT.

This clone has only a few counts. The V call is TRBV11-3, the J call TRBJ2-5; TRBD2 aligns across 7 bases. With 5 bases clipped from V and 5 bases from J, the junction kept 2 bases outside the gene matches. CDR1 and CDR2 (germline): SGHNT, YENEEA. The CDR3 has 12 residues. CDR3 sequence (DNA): TGTGCCAGCAGCCAGGGAGGGGAGACCCAGTACTTC. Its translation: CASSQGGETQYF. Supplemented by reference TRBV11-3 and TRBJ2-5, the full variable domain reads EAGVVQSPRYKIIEKKQPVAFWCNPISGHNTLYWYLQNLGQGPELLIRYENEEAVDDSQLPKDRFSAERLKGVDSTLKIQPAELGDSAVYLCASSQGGETQYFGPGTRLLVL.

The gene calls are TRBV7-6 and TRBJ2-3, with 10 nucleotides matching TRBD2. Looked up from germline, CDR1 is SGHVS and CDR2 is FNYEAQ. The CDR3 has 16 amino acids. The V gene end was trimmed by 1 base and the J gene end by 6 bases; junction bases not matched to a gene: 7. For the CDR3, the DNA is TGTGCCAGCAGCTTAGTCCAGCGGGGGGGCAGGGATACGCAGTATTTT. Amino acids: CASSLVQRGGRDTQYF.

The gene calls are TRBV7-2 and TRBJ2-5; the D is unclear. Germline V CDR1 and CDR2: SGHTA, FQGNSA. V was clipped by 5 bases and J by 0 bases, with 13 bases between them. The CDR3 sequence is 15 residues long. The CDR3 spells CASSPLAGYQETQYF. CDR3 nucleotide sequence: TGTGCCAGCAGCCCCCTGGCCGGGTACCAAGAGACCCAGTACTTC.

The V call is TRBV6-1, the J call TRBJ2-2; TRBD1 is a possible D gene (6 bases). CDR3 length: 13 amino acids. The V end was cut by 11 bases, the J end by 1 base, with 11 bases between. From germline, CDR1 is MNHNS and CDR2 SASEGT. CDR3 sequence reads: CAGRGQNTGELFF. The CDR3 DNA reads TGTGCCGGAAGGGGACAGAACACCGGGGAGCTGTTTTTT.

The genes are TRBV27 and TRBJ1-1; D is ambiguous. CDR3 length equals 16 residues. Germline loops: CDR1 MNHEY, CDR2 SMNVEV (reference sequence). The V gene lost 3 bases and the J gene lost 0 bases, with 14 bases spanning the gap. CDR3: CASSFDNSRMNTEAFF. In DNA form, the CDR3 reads TGTGCCAGCAGTTTCGATAATAGCAGAATGAACACTGAAGCTTTCTTT.

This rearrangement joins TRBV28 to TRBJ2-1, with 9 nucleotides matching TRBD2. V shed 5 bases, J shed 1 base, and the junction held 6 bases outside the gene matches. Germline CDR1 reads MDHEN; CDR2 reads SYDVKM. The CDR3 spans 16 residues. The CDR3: CASSGTSPPSYNEQFF. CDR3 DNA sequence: TGTGCCAGCAGTGGGACTAGCCCGCCATCCTACAATGAGCAGTTCTTC.

CDR3 DNA: TGTGCCAGCAGCTTAGAAGCGGAAAACATTCAGTACTTC. This translates into CASSLEAENIQYF. The genes are TRBV7-2 and TRBJ2-4, with a possible D match to TRBD2 (5 bases). The CDR3 is 13 residues long. Germline CDR1 SGHTA, CDR2 FQGNSA. V shed 1 base and J shed 5 bases, with 6 bases lying between them.

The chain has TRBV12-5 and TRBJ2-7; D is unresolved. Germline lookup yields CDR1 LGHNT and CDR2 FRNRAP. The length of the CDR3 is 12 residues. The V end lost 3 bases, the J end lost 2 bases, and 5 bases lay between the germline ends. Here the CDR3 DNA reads TGTGCTAGTGGTTTTAGTACCTACGAGCAGTACTTC. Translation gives CASGFSTYEQYF.

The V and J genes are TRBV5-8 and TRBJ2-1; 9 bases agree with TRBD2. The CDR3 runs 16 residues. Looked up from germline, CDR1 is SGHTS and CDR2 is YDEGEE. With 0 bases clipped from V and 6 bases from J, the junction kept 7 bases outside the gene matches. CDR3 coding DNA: TGTGCCAGCAGCTTGGTTGGCGGGAGGGCAAGCAATGAGCAGTTCTTC. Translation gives CASSLVGGRASNEQFF. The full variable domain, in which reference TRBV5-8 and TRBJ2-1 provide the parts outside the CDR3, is EAGVTQSPTHLIKTRGQQATLRCSPISGHTSVYWYQQALGLGLQFLLWYDEGEERNRGNFPPRFSGRQFPNYSSELNVNALELEDSALYLCASSLVGGRASNEQFFGPGTRLTVL.

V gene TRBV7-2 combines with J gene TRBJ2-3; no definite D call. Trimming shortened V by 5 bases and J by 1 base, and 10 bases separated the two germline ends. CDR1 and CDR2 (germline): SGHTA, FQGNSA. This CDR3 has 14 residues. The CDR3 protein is CASSANRGTDTQYF. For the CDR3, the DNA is TGTGCCAGCAGCGCTAATCGTGGCACAGATACGCAGTATTTT.

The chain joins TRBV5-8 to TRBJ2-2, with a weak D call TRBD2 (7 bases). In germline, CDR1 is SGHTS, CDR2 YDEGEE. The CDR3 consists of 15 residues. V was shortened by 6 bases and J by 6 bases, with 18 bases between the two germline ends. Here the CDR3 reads CASTLAEGGPGELFF. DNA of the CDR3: TGTGCCAGCACCCTGGCGGAGGGGGGGCCCGGGGAGCTGTTTTTT.

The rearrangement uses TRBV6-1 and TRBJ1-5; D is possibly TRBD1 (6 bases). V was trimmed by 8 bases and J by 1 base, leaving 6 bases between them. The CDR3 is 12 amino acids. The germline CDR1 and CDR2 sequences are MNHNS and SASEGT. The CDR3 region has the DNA TGTGCCAGCGGACAGAGCAATCAGCCCCAGCATTTT. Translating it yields CASGQSNQPQHF.

CDR3 sequence (DNA): TGTGCCAGCAGCGCGGGACAGATGAACACTGAAGCTTTCTTT. Translation: CASSAGQMNTEAFF. This chain connects TRBV5-4 to TRBJ1-1, with 7 bases aligning to TRBD1. Looked up from germline, CDR1 is SGHNT and CDR2 is YYREEE (reference sequence). V was clipped by 4 bases and J by 0 bases; unmatched bases: 3. The CDR3 totals 14 residues. Together with reference TRBV5-4 and TRBJ1-1, the CDR3 gives the full variable domain: ETGVTQSPTHLIKTRGQQVTLRCSSQSGHNTVSWYQQALGQGPQFIFQYYREEENGRGNFPPRFSGLQFPNYSSELNVNALELDDSALYLCASSAGQMNTEAFFGQGTRLTVV.